This TCR beta chain comes out of a study of response to subunit inactivated influenza vaccine. The sample holds a few counts of this clonotype. TCRdb analysed the RT-PCR reads with MiXCR anew, one entry per CDR3 protein. The table includes fewer than 650,000 distinct CDR3 sequences, roughly 13% detected once. In germline, CDR1 is MNHEY, CDR2 SMNVEV (reference sequence). The V end lost 6 bases, the J end lost 2 bases, and 13 bases lay between the germline ends. The CDR3 is 14 residues long. Sample: PBMCs from blood, taken 40 to 50 days after vaccination. The clonotype comes from a man aged 45-60 years who received an inactivated influenza vaccine. The chain has TRBV27 and TRBJ1-2; D remains unclear. CDR3 DNA sequence: TGTGCCAGCAGACGAGACACAGAGAACTATGGCTACACCTTC. It encodes CASRRDTENYGYTF.